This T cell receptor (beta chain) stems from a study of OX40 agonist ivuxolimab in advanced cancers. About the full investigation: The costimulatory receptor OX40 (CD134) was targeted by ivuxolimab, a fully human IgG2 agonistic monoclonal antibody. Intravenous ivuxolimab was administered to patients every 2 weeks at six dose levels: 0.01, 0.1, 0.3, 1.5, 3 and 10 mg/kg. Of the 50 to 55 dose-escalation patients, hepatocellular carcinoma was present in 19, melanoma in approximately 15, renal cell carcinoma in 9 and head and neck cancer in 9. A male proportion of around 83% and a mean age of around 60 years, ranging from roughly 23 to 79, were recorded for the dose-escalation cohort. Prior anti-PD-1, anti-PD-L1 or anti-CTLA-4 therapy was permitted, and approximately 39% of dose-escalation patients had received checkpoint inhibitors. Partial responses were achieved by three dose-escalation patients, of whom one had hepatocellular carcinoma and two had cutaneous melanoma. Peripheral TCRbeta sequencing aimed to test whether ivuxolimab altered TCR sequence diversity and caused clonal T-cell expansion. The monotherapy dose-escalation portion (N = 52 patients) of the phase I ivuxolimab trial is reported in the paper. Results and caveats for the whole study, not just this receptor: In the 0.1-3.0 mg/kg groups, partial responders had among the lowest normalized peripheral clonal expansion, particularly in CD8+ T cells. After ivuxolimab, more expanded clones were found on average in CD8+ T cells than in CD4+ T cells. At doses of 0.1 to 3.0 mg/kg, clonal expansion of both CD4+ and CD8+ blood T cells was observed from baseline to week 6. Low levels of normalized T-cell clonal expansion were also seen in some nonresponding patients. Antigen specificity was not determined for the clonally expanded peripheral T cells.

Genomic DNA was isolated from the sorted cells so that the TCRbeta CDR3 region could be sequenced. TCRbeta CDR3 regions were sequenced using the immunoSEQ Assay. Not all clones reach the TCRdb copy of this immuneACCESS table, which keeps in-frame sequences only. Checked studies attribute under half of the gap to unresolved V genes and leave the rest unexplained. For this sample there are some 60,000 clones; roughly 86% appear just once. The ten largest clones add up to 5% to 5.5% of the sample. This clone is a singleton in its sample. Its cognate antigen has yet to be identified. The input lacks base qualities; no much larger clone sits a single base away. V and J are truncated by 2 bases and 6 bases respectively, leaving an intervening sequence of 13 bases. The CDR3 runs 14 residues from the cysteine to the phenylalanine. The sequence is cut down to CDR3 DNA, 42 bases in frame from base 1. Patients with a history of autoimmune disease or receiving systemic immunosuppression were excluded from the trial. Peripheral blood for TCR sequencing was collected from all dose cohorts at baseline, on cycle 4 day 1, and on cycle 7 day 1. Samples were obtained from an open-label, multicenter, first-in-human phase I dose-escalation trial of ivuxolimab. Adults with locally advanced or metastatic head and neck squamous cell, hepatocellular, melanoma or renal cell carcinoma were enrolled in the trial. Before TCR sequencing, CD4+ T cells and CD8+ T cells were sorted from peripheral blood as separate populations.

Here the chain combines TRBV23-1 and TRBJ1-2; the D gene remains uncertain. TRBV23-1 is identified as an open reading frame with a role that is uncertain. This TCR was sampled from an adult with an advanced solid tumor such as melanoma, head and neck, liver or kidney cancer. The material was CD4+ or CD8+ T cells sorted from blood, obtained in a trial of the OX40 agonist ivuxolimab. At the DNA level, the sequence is TGCGCCAGCAGTCAACCAAATTTTGATCATGGCTACACCTTC. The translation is CASSQPNFDHGYTF.